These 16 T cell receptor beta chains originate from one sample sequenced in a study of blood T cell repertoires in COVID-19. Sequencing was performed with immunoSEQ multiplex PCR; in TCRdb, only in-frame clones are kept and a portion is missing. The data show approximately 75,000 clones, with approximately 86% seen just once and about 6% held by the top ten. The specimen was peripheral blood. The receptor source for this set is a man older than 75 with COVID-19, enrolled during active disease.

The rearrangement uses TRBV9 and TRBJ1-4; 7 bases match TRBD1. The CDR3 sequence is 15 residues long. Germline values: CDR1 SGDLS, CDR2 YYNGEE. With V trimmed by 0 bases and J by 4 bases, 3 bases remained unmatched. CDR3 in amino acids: CASSVERGLNEKLFF. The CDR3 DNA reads TGTGCCAGCAGCGTAGAAAGGGGGCTTAATGAAAAACTGTTTTTT.

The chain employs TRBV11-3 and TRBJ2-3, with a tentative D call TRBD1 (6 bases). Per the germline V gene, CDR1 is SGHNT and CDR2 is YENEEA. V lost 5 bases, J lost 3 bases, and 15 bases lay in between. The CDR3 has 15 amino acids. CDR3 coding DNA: TGTGCCAGCAGCGCCGGGACAAAGTCTACAGATACGCAGTATTTT. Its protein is CASSAGTKSTDTQYF.

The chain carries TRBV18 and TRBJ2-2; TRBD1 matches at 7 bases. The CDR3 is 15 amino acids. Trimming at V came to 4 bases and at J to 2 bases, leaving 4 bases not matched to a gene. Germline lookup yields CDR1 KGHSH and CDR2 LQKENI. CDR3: CASSQTGANTGELFF. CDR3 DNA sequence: TGTGCCAGCTCACAAACAGGGGCCAACACCGGGGAGCTGTTTTTT.

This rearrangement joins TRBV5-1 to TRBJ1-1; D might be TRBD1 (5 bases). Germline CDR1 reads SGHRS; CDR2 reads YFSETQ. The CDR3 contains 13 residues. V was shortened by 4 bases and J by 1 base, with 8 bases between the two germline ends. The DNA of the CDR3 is TGCGCCAGCAGCCCTCAGGGGAACACTGAAGCTTTCTTT. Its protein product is CASSPQGNTEAFF.

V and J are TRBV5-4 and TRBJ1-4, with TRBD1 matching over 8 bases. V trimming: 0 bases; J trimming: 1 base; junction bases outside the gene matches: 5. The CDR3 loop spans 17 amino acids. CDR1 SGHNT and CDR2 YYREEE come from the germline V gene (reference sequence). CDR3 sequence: CASSLGPTGVTNEKLFF. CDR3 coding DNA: TGTGCCAGCAGCTTGGGACCGACAGGGGTAACTAATGAAAAACTGTTTTTT.

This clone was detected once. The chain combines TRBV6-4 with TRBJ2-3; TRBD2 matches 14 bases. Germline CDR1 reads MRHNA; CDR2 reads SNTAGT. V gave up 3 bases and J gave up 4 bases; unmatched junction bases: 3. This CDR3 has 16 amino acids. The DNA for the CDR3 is TGTGCCAGCAGTGAAACGGGACTAGCGGGGGCAGATACGCAGTATTTT. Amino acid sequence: CASSETGLAGADTQYF.

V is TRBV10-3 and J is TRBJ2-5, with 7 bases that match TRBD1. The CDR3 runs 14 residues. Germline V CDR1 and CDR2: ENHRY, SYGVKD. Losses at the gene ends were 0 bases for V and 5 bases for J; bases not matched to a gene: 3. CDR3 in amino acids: CAISESTGSETQYF. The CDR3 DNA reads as TGTGCCATCAGTGAGTCGACAGGGAGCGAGACCCAGTACTTC.

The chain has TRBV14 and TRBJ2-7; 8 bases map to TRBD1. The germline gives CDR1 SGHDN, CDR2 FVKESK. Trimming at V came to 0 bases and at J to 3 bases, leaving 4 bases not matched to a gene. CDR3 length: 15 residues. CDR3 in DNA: TGTGCCAGCAGCCAAGATTTAACAGGGGGCTACGAGCAGTACTTC. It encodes CASSQDLTGGYEQYF.

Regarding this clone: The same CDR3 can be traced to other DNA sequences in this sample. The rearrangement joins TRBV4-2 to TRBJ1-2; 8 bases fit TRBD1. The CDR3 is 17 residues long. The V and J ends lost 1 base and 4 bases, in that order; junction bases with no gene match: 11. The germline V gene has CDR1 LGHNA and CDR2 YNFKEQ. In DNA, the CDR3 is TGTGCCAGCAGCCAAGGACAGGGGCTGAGCGGAGCCTATGGCTACACCTTC. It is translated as CASSQGQGLSGAYGYTF.

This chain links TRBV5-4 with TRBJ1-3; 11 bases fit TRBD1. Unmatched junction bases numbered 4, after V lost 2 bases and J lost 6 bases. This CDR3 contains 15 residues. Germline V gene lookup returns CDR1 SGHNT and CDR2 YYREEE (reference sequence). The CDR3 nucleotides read TGTGCCAGCAGCTTCGGGACAGGGGGGGTAAACACCATATATTTT. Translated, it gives CASSFGTGGVNTIYF.

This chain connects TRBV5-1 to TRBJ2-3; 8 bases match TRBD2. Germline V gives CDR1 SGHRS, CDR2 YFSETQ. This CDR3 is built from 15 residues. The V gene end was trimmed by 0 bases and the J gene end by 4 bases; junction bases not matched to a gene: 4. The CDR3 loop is CASSLEVAGSDTQYF. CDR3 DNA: TGCGCCAGCAGCTTGGAAGTAGCGGGGTCAGATACGCAGTATTTT.

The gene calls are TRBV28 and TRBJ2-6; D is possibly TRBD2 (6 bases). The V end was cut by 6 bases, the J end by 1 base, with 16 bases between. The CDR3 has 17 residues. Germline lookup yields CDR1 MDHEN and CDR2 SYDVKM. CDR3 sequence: CASSQGGGMSGANVLTF. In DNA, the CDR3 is TGTGCCAGCAGCCAGGGTGGGGGGATGTCTGGGGCCAACGTCCTGACTTTC.

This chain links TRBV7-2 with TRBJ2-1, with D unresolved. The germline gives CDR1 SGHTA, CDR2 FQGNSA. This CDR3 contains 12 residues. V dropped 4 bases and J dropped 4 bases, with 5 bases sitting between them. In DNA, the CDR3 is TGTGCCAGCAGCTCTAGGTACAATGAGCAGTTCTTC. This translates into CASSSRYNEQFF.

This CDR3 reads CSVGHFPNTGELFF. The CDR3 region has the DNA TGCAGCGTCGGACACTTTCCGAACACCGGGGAGCTGTTTTTT. The V gene is TRBV29-1, the J gene TRBJ2-2; a weak D match, TRBD1 (5 bases). Germline loops: CDR1 SQVTM, CDR2 ANQGSEA. With 6 bases removed from V and 0 bases from J, the gap between germline ends came to 11 bases. This CDR3 has 14 residues.

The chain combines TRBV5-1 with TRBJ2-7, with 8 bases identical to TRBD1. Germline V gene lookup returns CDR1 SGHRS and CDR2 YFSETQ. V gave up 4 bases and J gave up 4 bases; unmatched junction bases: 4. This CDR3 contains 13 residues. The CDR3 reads CASSQDRVYEQYF. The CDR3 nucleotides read TGCGCCAGCAGCCAGGACAGGGTTTACGAGCAGTACTTC.

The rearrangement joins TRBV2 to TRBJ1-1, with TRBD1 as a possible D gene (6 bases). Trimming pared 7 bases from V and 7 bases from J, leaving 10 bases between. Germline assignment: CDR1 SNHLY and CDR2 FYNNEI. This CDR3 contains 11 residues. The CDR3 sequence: CASIGQLEAFF. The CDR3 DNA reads TGTGCCAGCATAGGACAGCTTGAAGCTTTCTTT.